The clone carrying this TCR beta chain appeared once. These data belong to a study of blood T cell repertoires in COVID-19. Study overall: Sources were T cells, B-cell-depleted T cells, or PBMCs; the material itself was cDNA or gDNA.

Between the trimmed V and J ends, which lost 4 bases and 12 bases, there was a span of 16 bases. The CDR3 loop spans 13 amino acids. Germline CDR1 reads SGHDN; CDR2 reads FVKESK. Original processing methods: Researchers report that nucleated cell counts were estimated from reference gene primer amplification. Measured with immunoSEQ multiplex PCR; TCRdb has only the in-frame clones, and not every one. V and J calls and clone size are those listed in that table; D and trimming were worked out from the DNA. The table lists 300,000 to 400,000 clones, approximately 89% of them singletons. Participant reports of clinical history set cohort assignment. Cohort 3 donors counted as recovered after two negative PCRs, clearance, or resolved symptoms.

The chain joins TRBV14 to TRBJ2-1; no firm D call. The sequence was collected from a man aged 25 to 40 who had recovered from COVID-19. Sequenced: PBMCs or T cells enriched from blood (not recorded which). The DNA of the CDR3 is TGTGCCAGCAGCCCCACACTCCGGGTAGGGCAGTTCTTC. Translating gives CASSPTLRVGQFF.